The source of this T cell receptor (beta chain) is a study of OX40 agonist ivuxolimab in advanced cancers. There are 13 residues in the CDR3. Germline CDR1 and CDR2: MGHRA and YSYEKL. Trimming pared 2 bases from V and 7 bases from J, leaving 12 bases between. Generated by immunoSEQ multiplex PCR, the TCRdb table keeps only in-frame clones and is missing some. The sample consists of approximately 23,000 clones, approximately 86% of them appearing once. The specimen was CD4+ or CD8+ T cells sorted from blood, collected in a trial of the OX40 agonist ivuxolimab. This chain joins TRBV4-1 and TRBJ2-7; D uncertain. This receptor was obtained from an adult with an advanced solid tumor such as melanoma, head and neck, liver or kidney cancer. CDR3 region: CASSQSVASEQYF. CDR3 coding DNA: TGCGCCAGCAGCCAATCGGTGGCATCTGAGCAGTACTTC.